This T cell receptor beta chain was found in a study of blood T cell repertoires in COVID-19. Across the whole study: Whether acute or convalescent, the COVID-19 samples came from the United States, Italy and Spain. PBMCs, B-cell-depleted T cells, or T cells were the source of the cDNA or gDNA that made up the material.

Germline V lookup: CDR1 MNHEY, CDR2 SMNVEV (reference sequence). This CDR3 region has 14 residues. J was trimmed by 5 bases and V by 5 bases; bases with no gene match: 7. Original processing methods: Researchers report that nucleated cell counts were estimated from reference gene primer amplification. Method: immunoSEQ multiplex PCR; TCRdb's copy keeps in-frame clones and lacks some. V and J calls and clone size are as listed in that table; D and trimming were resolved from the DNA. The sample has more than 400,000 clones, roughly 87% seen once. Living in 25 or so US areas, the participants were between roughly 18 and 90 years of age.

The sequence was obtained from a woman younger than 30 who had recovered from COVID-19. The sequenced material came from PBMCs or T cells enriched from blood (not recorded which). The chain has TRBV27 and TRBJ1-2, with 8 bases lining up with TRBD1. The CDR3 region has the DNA TGTGCCAGCAGTCGGACAGGGAGCTCATATGGCTACACCTTC. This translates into CASSRTGSSYGYTF.